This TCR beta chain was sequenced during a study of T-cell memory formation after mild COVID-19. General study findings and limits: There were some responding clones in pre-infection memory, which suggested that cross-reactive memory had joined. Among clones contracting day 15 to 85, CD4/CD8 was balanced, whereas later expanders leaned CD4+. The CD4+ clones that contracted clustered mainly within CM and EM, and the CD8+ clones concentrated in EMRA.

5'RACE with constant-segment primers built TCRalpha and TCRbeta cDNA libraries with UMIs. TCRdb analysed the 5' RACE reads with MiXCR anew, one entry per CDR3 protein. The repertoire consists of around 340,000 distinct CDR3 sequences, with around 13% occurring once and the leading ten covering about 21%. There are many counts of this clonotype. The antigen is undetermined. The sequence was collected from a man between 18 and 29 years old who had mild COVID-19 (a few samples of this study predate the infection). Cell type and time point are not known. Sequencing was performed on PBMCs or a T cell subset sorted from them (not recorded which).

The CDR3 loop is CASSLEEGAPHGYTF. The CDR3 nucleotides read TGTGCCAGCAGCTTGGAGGAGGGGGCCCCCCATGGCTACACCTTC. The chain has TRBV5-5 and TRBJ1-2; 7 nucleotides line up with TRBD1. The CDR3 length is 15 residues. Trimming at V came to 0 bases and at J to 6 bases, leaving 8 bases not matched to a gene. Germline CDR1 SGHKS, CDR2 YYEKEE (reference sequence).